This T cell receptor beta chain is drawn from a study of blood T cell repertoires in COVID-19 (dated by TCRdb to about 2020). Turning to the overall study: Samples from collaborators originated in the United States, Italy and Spain and spanned both the acute and convalescent phases of COVID-19. The prospective study material was composed of cDNA or gDNA derived from T cells, B-cell-depleted T cells, or PBMCs. The dataset comprised deeply sampled blood TCRbeta repertoires from subjects exposed to, actively infected with, or recovered from COVID-19. The repertoires were made available in a free public database intended to serve as a resource for research on the immune response to SARS-CoV-2. The samples were drawn from the first 160 participants of the ongoing ImmuneRACE study and from over 950 subjects provided by 6 global collaborators. Sample metadata almost always included a de-identified subject ID, COVID-19 status, age in years and sex. Where available, HLA class I and class II types were taken from metadata supplied by the sample provider and were not determined by assay-based typing.

Reading the germline V gene (reference sequence) gives CDR1 GTSNPN and CDR2 SVGIG. Its CDR3 holds 18 amino acids, cysteine through phenylalanine. The kept DNA is CDR3 alone, 54 bases in frame from the first base. V and J lose 2 bases and 0 bases, and a span of 22 bases separates them. The investigation overall reported the following: The amount of clinical and demographic metadata varied by source and participant and was provided uncurated.

A second Seattle source provided samples from volunteer blood donors who had recovered from COVID-19. Collaborating institutions collected whole blood in K2EDTA tubes following their own protocols. For TCRbeta analysis, collaborators shipped samples in one of three forms: frozen whole blood, isolated PBMCs, or DNA extracted from either of those sample types. The immunoSEQ Assay, a bias-controlled multiplex PCR, was used to amplify TCRbeta CDR3 regions from genomic DNA. The authors' analysis ran thus. Nucleated cell counts per sample were estimated from amplification of reference gene primers within the assay. Sequence reads were collapsed and filtered to measure the absolute abundance of every unique TCRbeta CDR3 rearrangement. For each sample, productive Simpson clonality was calculated as the square root of Simpson's diversity index over productive rearrangements. TCRdb stores this immuneACCESS table with in-frame sequences only. Part of the clones is absent; in the studies checked, under half of the shortfall reflects unresolved V genes, and no reason is known for the rest. The D gene and trimming were derived from the DNA, and the V and J assignments and clone size from that table. This sample lists fewer than 350,000 clones; approximately 86% were detected once. The ten top clones hold around 2.1% of the sample.

As regards this clone: Its recognized antigen is unknown. No qualities accompany the bases; no much larger clone lies one base away.

Sequencing was carried out using peripheral blood. The clonotype originates from a woman under 40 who had recovered from COVID-19. The sequence is built from TRBV30 and TRBJ1-2; 6 matching bases give a weak D call of TRBD1. The CDR3 protein is CAWSIIRRTASANYGYTF. The sequence in DNA is TGTGCCTGGAGTATAATCCGAAGGACAGCTTCTGCTAACTATGGCTACACCTTC.